Following are 23 T cell receptor beta chains from one sample sequenced in a study of blood T cell repertoires in COVID-19. The table came from immunoSEQ multiplex PCR; TCRdb's copy has only in-frame clones and leaves some out. The sample shows around 71,000 clones, about 80% of them seen only once. The source material was peripheral blood. Receptors originate from a man aged 25-45 years with COVID-19, enrolled during active disease.

This sequence joins TRBV11-2 and TRBJ1-1; 9 bases align to TRBD1. There are 14 residues in the CDR3. The J segment lost 11 bases and the V segment lost 5 bases, leaving 12 bases of the junction unmatched. Germline V gives CDR1 SGHAT, CDR2 FQNNGV. CDR3 sequence: CASSSLTGGFDAFF. CDR3 bases: TGTGCCAGCAGCAGTTTGACAGGGGGATTTGATGCTTTCTTT.

This chain links TRBV12-3 or TRBV12-4 with TRBJ2-1; TRBD2 might be the D (5 bases). The CDR3 length is 12 residues. The V gene lost 6 bases and the J gene lost 10 bases, with 13 bases spanning the gap. The DNA of the CDR3 is TGTGCCAGCAGCGCCACCGGGAAGGAGCAGTTCTTC. It specifies CASSATGKEQFF.

This chain links TRBV10-1 with TRBJ2-3, with 9 positions matching TRBD2. Germline V gene sequence: CDR1 WNHNN, CDR2 SYGVQD (reference sequence). Trimming at V came to 0 bases and at J to 4 bases, leaving 11 bases not matched to a gene. The CDR3 runs to 18 residues. The CDR3 sequence is CASSESTIGSGSPDTQYF. DNA for the CDR3: TGCGCCAGCAGTGAGTCGACGATTGGTAGCGGGAGTCCAGATACGCAGTATTTT.

The rearrangement joins TRBV6-5 to TRBJ1-3; TRBD1 might be the D (6 bases). The ends were cut back, 6 bases at V and 4 bases at J, with 13 bases in the middle. Germline V gene lookup returns CDR1 MNHEY and CDR2 SVGAGI. The CDR3 spans 14 residues. CDR3 residues: CASRGAMTGNTIYF. CDR3 coding DNA: TGTGCCAGCAGGGGGGCAATGACGGGAAACACCATATATTTT.

The genes are TRBV7-9 and TRBJ2-3; D is ambiguous. The germline V gene has CDR1 SEHNR and CDR2 FQNEAQ (reference sequence). This CDR3 comprises 12 residues. Between the trimmed V and J ends, which lost 5 bases and 2 bases, there was a span of 5 bases. CDR3 sequence reads: CASSLATDTQYF. For the CDR3, the DNA is TGTGCCAGCAGCCTGGCCACAGATACGCAGTATTTT.

The chain joins TRBV19 to TRBJ1-1; the match to TRBD1 covers 7 bases. Trimming removed 4 bases from V and 5 bases from J; junction bases left unmatched: 10. This CDR3 region has 15 residues. Per the germline V gene, CDR1 is LNHDA and CDR2 is SQIVND (reference sequence). The CDR3 DNA sequence: TGTGCCAGTAGTAAGGGGGCCGGAGTTCGGACTGAAGCTTTCTTT. Its translation: CASSKGAGVRTEAFF.

The V and J genes are TRBV5-8 and TRBJ2-7; 7 nucleotides line up with TRBD1. Trimming at V came to 5 bases and at J to 6 bases, leaving 2 bases not matched to a gene. CDR3 length: 11 amino acids. Germline V gene lookup returns CDR1 SGHTS and CDR2 YDEGEE. The CDR3 protein is CASRGDSEQYF. The CDR3 coding sequence is TGTGCCAGCAGAGGGGACAGCGAGCAGTACTTC.

This chain joins TRBV6-5 and TRBJ2-3; 7 positions match TRBD1. The CDR3 sequence is 16 residues long. The ends lost 0 bases at V and 2 bases at J; junction bases unmatched: 5. Germline-derived CDR1 and CDR2 are MNHEY and SVGAGI. CDR3 sequence: CASSYSHGTATDTQYF. CDR3 nucleotide sequence: TGTGCCAGCAGTTACTCCCACGGGACAGCCACAGATACGCAGTATTTT.

The J gene is TRBJ2-7, the V gene TRBV29-1, with 7 bases identical to TRBD1. V was pared by 7 bases and J by 2 bases, with 5 bases of the junction left unmatched. The CDR3 covers 12 residues. The germline gives CDR1 SQVTM, CDR2 ANQGSEA. CDR3 coding DNA: TGCAGCGGGGGACAGTCGACCTACGAGCAGTACTTC. It specifies CSGGQSTYEQYF.

This chain joins TRBV28 and TRBJ1-5, with D unclear. From germline, CDR1 is MDHEN and CDR2 SYDVKM. Trimming removed 3 bases at V and 6 bases at J, with 12 bases between. There are 14 residues in the CDR3. CDR3 sequence: CASSFRGSLQPQHF. DNA for the CDR3: TGTGCCAGCAGTTTTCGGGGTAGTCTTCAGCCCCAGCATTTT.

This chain links TRBV10-3 with TRBJ2-2; weak D call: TRBD2 (5 bases). The V gene lost 3 bases and the J gene lost 4 bases, with 9 bases spanning the gap. The CDR3 runs to 14 residues. CDR1 is ENHRY, CDR2 SYGVKD, per germline. CDR3 in amino acids: CAISDSGGTGELFF. CDR3 DNA sequence: TGTGCCATCAGTGATAGTGGAGGCACCGGGGAGCTGTTTTTT.

The chain employs TRBV29-1 and TRBJ2-1; a possible D gene is TRBD2 (6 bases). The CDR3 totals 14 residues. The germline CDR1 and CDR2 sequences are SQVTM and ANQGSEA. Trimming removed 0 bases from V and 8 bases from J, with 14 bases in between. In DNA, the CDR3 is TGCAGCGTTGAAGAACTAGCAGGCCTGGATGAGCAGTTCTTC. It encodes CSVEELAGLDEQFF.

The chain recombines TRBV3-1 (or the pseudogene TRBV3-2) with TRBJ2-7, with D perhaps matching TRBD1 (5 bases). V was pared by 0 bases and J by 3 bases, with 12 bases between. The CDR3 covers 15 residues. Germline CDR1 is LGHDT and CDR2 is YNNKEL (reference sequence). CDR3 protein: CASSQDQSGYYEQYF. The CDR3 DNA follows: TGTGCCAGCAGCCAAGATCAGTCAGGGTACTACGAGCAGTACTTC.

V and J are TRBV6-5 and TRBJ1-6; 8 nucleotides agree with TRBD1. The CDR3 has 14 residues. Germline CDR1 reads MNHEY; CDR2 reads SVGAGI. V dropped 6 bases and J dropped 7; count of bases not matched to a gene: 5. The CDR3 is CASSPGQVNSPLHF. In nucleotides, the CDR3 is TGTGCCAGCAGCCCGGGACAGGTGAATTCACCCCTCCACTTT.

This chain connects TRBV19 to TRBJ1-2; D is unresolved. The CDR3 contains 14 residues. The V gene's germline CDR1 is LNHDA and CDR2 SQIVND (reference sequence). V was shortened by 6 bases and J by 4 bases, with 15 bases between the two germline ends. Here the CDR3 DNA reads TGTGCCAGTAGCCCCACCCCCGGGATCTATGGCTACACCTTC. It specifies CASSPTPGIYGYTF.

The chain recombines TRBV29-1 with TRBJ2-7; weak D call: TRBD1 (5 bases). Germline V gene sequence: CDR1 SQVTM, CDR2 ANQGSEA. V lost 5 bases, J lost 6 bases, and 11 bases lay in between. CDR3 size: 11 residues. The CDR3 is CSVRTPGEQYF. The CDR3, as DNA: TGCAGCGTTAGGACACCCGGCGAGCAGTACTTC.

The chain has TRBV7-9 and TRBJ2-4, with D possibly matching TRBD2 (5 bases). Trimming removed 5 bases from V and 14 bases from J, with 16 bases in between. Germline lookup yields CDR1 SEHNR and CDR2 FQNEAQ (reference sequence). This CDR3 is built from 12 residues. For the CDR3, the DNA is TGTGCCAGCAGCACTACCGGACTGGGAGAGTACTTC. This translates into CASSTTGLGEYF. Full variable domain (remainder filled in from reference TRBV7-9 and TRBJ2-4): DTGVSQNPRHKITKRGQNVTFRCDPISEHNRLYWYRQTLGQGPEFLTYFQNEAQLEKSRLLSDRFSAERPKGSFSTLEIQRTEQGDSAMYLCASSTTGLGEYFGAGTRLSVL.

This clone turned up a few times. This chain connects TRBV6-5 to TRBJ1-4, with 7 positions matching TRBD1. CDR1 MNHEY and CDR2 SVGAGI come from the germline V gene. CDR3 length: 14 amino acids. Trimming at V came to 7 bases and at J to 5 bases, leaving 7 bases not matched to a gene. The CDR3 here is CASTRQGGNEKLFF. CDR3 DNA: TGTGCCAGCACTAGACAGGGTGGAAATGAAAAACTGTTTTTT.

The CDR3 reads CASSPGDSPLHF. CDR3 in DNA: TGTGCCAGCAGCCCGGGGGATTCACCCCTCCACTTT. The genes are TRBV11-2 and TRBJ1-6, with D possibly TRBD1 on 5 matching bases. V lost 5 bases and J lost 8, with 7 bases in between. The CDR3 runs to 12 residues. Germline CDR1 SGHAT, CDR2 FQNNGV.

The chain couples TRBV28 to TRBJ1-1, with 8 bases fitting TRBD1. Germline V gene sequence: CDR1 MDHEN, CDR2 SYDVKM. The V gene end was trimmed by 5 bases and the J gene end by 0 bases; junction bases not matched to a gene: 5. The CDR3 has 15 amino acids. The DNA of the CDR3 is TGTGCCAGCAGTCAACAGGGGGACGTGAACACTGAAGCTTTCTTT. It specifies CASSQQGDVNTEAFF.

This chain uses TRBV5-1 with TRBJ1-5, with TRBD1 matching over 7 bases. Trimming cost V 7 bases and J 2 bases; bases outside gene matches: 3. CDR1 SGHRS and CDR2 YFSETQ come from the germline V gene. This CDR3 comprises 13 residues. As DNA, the CDR3 is TGCGCCAGCTCCACAGGGGGCAATCAGCCCCAGCATTTT. Translation: CASSTGGNQPQHF. The variable domain in full, with the rest retrieved from reference TRBV5-1 and TRBJ1-5, is KAGVTQTPRYLIKTRGQQVTLSCSPISGHRSVSWYQQTPGQGLQFLFEYFSETQRNKGNFPGRFSGRQFSNSRSEMNVSTLELGDSALYLCASSTGGNQPQHFGDGTRLSIL.

This chain joins TRBV27 and TRBJ2-7; 9 nucleotides agree with TRBD2. Germline values: CDR1 MNHEY, CDR2 SMNVEV (reference sequence). Trimming took 4 bases from V and 6 from J; bases not matched to a gene: 7. The CDR3 is made up of 14 amino acids. The CDR3, as DNA: TGTGCCAGCAGTTCGGGAGCTAGCGGGATCGAGCAGTACTTC. It yields the protein CASSSGASGIEQYF.

The chain couples TRBV21-1 to TRBJ2-2; TRBD2, the table's D call, lacks a check against the DNA. TRBV21-1 represents a pseudogene. CDR3 length: 17 amino acids. CDR3 protein: CASSKGGTHVTTGELFF. CDR3 DNA sequence: TGTGCCAGCAGCAAAGGGGGGACTCATGTTACTACCGGGGAGCTGTTTTTT.